The clone carrying this TCR beta chain rates as large. Germline lookup yields CDR1 SNHLY and CDR2 FYNNEI. CDR3 length: 13 amino acids. The ends lost 4 bases at V and 10 bases at J; junction bases unmatched: 4. This specimen belongs to a study of lung T cells in sarcoidosis with Löfgren's syndrome. TCRdb re-called the reads through MiXCR, storing one row per CDR3 protein. The sample yields around 2,000 distinct CDR3 sequences, 20% to 25% seen once. The gene calls are TRBV2 and TRBJ1-4; TRBD1 matches 9 bases. This clonotype was obtained from a human donor with sarcoidosis (Löfgren's syndrome or another form), or a control subject (not recorded which). Input material: CD4+ T cells from bronchoalveolar lavage. The DNA for the CDR3 is TGTGCCAGCAGTGGAGTGACAGGGGGAAAACTGTTTTTT. Amino acids: CASSGVTGGKLFF.